One and the same sample provided the 6 T cell receptor beta chains below, sequenced in a study of naive and memory T cell subsets. Ligated cDNA underwent four rounds of PCR with nested alpha and beta constant region primers and SP2. Using its own MiXCR run on the 5' RACE reads, TCRdb lists one record per CDR3 protein. The sample shows tens of thousands of distinct CDR3 sequences, approximately 8% of them seen only once. An oligonucleotide containing a UMI was ligated to the 3' end of TCR cDNA. These receptors were taken from a female donor in good health.

V and J are TRBV6-6 and TRBJ1-1; D unresolved. This CDR3 comprises 13 residues. V gave up 2 bases and J gave up 10 bases, with 14 bases separating them. In germline, CDR1 is MNHNY, CDR2 SVGAGI (reference sequence). This CDR3 reads CASSYDHPSRAFF. The CDR3, as DNA: TGTGCCAGCAGTTACGACCACCCGTCGCGAGCTTTCTTT.

This clonotype has just a few counts. The chain couples TRBV18 to TRBJ1-3; D unclear. The CDR3 is 14 amino acids. The V and J ends lost 0 bases and 3 bases respectively, with 6 bases between them. The V gene's germline CDR1 is KGHSH and CDR2 LQKENI. The CDR3, as DNA: TGTGCCAGCTCACCACCGTCGGTTGGAAACACCATATATTTT. This gives the protein CASSPPSVGNTIYF.

This clonotype was picked up many times. This rearrangement joins TRBV7-2 to TRBJ2-6; tentatively, D is TRBD1 or TRBD2 (5 bases each). The CDR3 length is 16 residues. V lost 5 bases to trimming and J lost 2 bases, with 13 bases between them. Looked up from germline, CDR1 is SGHTA and CDR2 is FQGNSA. Here the CDR3 reads CASSVSPGPGANVLTF. DNA for the CDR3: TGTGCCAGCAGCGTAAGTCCGGGACCTGGGGCCAACGTCCTGACTTTC.

This clonotype was recorded only once. The gene calls are TRBV6-1 and TRBJ2-3; 10 bases fit TRBD2. The CDR3 covers 15 residues. J gave up 3 bases and V 4 bases, and 4 bases lay outside the gene matches. CDR1 is MNHNS, CDR2 SASEGT, per germline. CDR3 in DNA: TGTGCCAGCAGTGCGGTAGCGGGGGGTACAGATACGCAGTATTTT. Its protein is CASSAVAGGTDTQYF.

For this clonotype: An end of the junction does not agree with germline; a read error may underlie this. The genes are TRBV4-1 and TRBJ1-2; D unresolved. Germline assignment: CDR1 MGHRA and CDR2 YSYEKL. The CDR3 length is 15 residues. Here the CDR3 reads CASSPVGRADYGDTF. CDR3 DNA: TGCGCCAGCAGCCCCGTGGGTCGCGCGGACTATGGCGACACCTTC.

The rearrangement links TRBV29-1 to TRBJ2-4; possibly TRBD1 or TRBD2 for D (7 bases each). V gave up 6 bases and J gave up 7 bases, with 16 bases separating them. This CDR3 has 13 amino acids. Germline CDR1 reads SQVTM; CDR2 reads ANQGSEA. The CDR3 nucleotides are TGCAGCGTCGCATCAGGGGGGGAGAACATTCAGTACTTC. Translation gives CSVASGGENIQYF.